This T cell receptor (beta chain) comes out of a study of immune characterization of retroperitoneal liposarcoma. The CDR3 is 12 amino acids. Germline CDR1 is MNHNS and CDR2 is SASEGT. V gave up 6 bases and J gave up 6 bases, with 9 bases separating them. One entry per CDR3 protein results from TCRdb running MiXCR on the PCR reads. The sample has about 12,000 distinct CDR3 sequences, approximately 50% seen once. Sequenced input: tumor tissue. The TCR was taken from a female donor with retroperitoneal liposarcoma. This sequence joins TRBV6-1 and TRBJ2-1; no clear D gene. DNA for the CDR3: TGTGCCAGCAGGGACCCATCCAATGAGCAGTTCTTC. Amino acid sequence: CASRDPSNEQFF.